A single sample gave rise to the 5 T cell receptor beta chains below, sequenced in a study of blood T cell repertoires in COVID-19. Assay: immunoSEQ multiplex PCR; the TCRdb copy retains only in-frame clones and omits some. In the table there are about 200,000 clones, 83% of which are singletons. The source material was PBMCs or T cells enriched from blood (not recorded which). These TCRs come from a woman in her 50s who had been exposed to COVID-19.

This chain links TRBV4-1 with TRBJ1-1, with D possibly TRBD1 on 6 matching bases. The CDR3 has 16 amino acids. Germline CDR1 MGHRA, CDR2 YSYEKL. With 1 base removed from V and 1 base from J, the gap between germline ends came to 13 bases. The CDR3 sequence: CASSQGPGATNTEAFF. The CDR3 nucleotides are TGCGCCAGCAGCCAAGGACCAGGGGCGACGAACACTGAAGCTTTCTTT.

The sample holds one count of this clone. CDR3: CASSPGTAGYGYTF. The CDR3 DNA reads TGTGCCAGCTCACCAGGGACAGCAGGATATGGCTACACCTTC. The chain combines TRBV18 with TRBJ1-2; 7 bases map to TRBD1. V lost 2 bases and J lost 5; bases outside the gene matches: 5. The germline CDR1 and CDR2 sequences are KGHSH and LQKENI. The CDR3 is 14 residues long.

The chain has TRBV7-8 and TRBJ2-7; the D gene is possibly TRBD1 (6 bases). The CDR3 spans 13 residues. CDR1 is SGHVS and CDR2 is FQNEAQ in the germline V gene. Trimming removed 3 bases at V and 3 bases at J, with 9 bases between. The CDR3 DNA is TGTGCCAGCAGCTTCGAACAGGGCTACGAGCAGTACTTC. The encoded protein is CASSFEQGYEQYF.

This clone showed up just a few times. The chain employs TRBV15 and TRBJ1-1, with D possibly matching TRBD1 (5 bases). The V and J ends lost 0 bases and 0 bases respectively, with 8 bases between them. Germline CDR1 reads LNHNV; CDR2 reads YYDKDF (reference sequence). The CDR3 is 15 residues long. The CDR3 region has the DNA TGTGCCACCAGCAGAGAAGGGGCGGTGAACACTGAAGCTTTCTTT. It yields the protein CATSREGAVNTEAFF.

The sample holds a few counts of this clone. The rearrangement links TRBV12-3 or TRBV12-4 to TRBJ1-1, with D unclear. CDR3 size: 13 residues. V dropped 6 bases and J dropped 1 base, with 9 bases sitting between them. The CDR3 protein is CASSPVANTEAFF. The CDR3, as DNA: TGTGCCAGCAGCCCGGTCGCGAACACTGAAGCTTTCTTT.